What follows are 24 T cell receptor beta chains derived from one specimen sequenced in a study of shared clonotypes between healthy human individuals. Assay: immunoSEQ multiplex PCR; the TCRdb copy retains only in-frame clones and omits some. The table includes under 850,000 clones, roughly two thirds detected once. Input material: memory CD4+ T cells sorted from blood. Subset reported: CD45RA-negative fraction. These receptors came from a woman in her thirties in good health.

The CDR3 reads CASSVKDRPQETQYF. CDR3 sequence (DNA): TGTGCCAGCAGCGTTAAGGACCGACCTCAAGAGACCCAGTACTTC. The rearrangement links TRBV5-4 to TRBJ2-5; D unresolved. CDR3 size: 15 residues. Germline CDR1 SGHNT, CDR2 YYREEE (reference sequence). V was cut by 4 bases and J by 2 bases, with 15 bases left in between.

This clone was counted ten times or more. This rearrangement joins TRBV10-3 to TRBJ2-7; D may correspond to TRBD1 or TRBD2 (5 bases each). The CDR3 sequence is 11 residues long. Germline assignment: CDR1 ENHRY and CDR2 SYGVKD. Between the trimmed V and J ends, which lost 9 bases and 6 bases, there was a span of 12 bases. CDR3 DNA sequence: TGTGCCATGGGGACCGAATCCGAGCAGTACTTC. Translating it yields CAMGTESEQYF.

The chain links TRBV2 to TRBJ2-7; 7 bases fit TRBD2. The CDR3 consists of 16 residues. The V gene's germline CDR1 is SNHLY and CDR2 FYNNEI. With V trimmed by 7 bases and J by 3 bases, 15 bases remained unmatched. In nucleotides, the CDR3 is TGTGCCAGCACGGTTGCGGGAGTAGCTGTGAACTACGAGCAGTACTTC. Protein sequence: CASTVAGVAVNYEQYF.

The rearrangement joins TRBV10-3 to TRBJ1-4; maybe TRBD1 (6 bases). V lost 5 bases, J lost 3 bases, and 10 bases lay in between. The CDR3 is 14 amino acids. Germline assignment: CDR1 ENHRY and CDR2 SYGVKD. The CDR3 region is CAISRGAANEKLFF. As DNA, the CDR3 is TGTGCCATCAGTAGGGGGGCAGCTAATGAAAAACTGTTTTTT.

The genes are TRBV28 and TRBJ2-7, with no clear D. Germline V gives CDR1 MDHEN, CDR2 SYDVKM. The ends were cut back, 5 bases at V and 1 base at J, with 12 bases in the middle. The CDR3 is 14 residues long. CDR3 region: CASSEQFGSYEQYF. Written as DNA, the CDR3 is TGTGCCAGCAGTGAACAGTTCGGGTCCTACGAGCAGTACTTC.

A single count supports this clone. The chain employs TRBV30 and TRBJ1-6; D uncertain. This CDR3 contains 15 residues. V was shortened by 2 bases and J by 8 bases, with 16 bases between the two germline ends. From germline, CDR1 is GTSNPN and CDR2 SVGIG (reference sequence). CDR3 bases: TGTGCCTGGAGTTCTGTAGAGGGAAGAGATTCACCCCTCCACTTT. Amino acid sequence: CAWSSVEGRDSPLHF.

The chain couples TRBV30 to TRBJ1-5, with a possible D match to TRBD1 (5 bases). The length of the CDR3 is 15 residues. Germline loops: CDR1 GTSNPN, CDR2 SVGIG (reference sequence). The V gene lost 1 base and the J gene lost 0 bases, with 10 bases spanning the gap. In DNA, the CDR3 is TGTGCCTGGAGTGCTGACAGCCATAGCAATCAGCCCCAGCATTTT. It is translated as CAWSADSHSNQPQHF.

The chain combines TRBV6-5 with TRBJ2-3; D tentatively reads TRBD1 or TRBD2 (5 bases each). The CDR3 has 16 amino acids. Per the germline V gene, CDR1 is MNHEY and CDR2 is SVGAGI. With 2 bases removed from V and 4 bases from J, the gap between germline ends came to 16 bases. The CDR3 spells CASSYLWSGRADTQYF. CDR3 coding DNA: TGTGCCAGCAGTTACCTTTGGTCAGGGAGAGCAGATACGCAGTATTTT.

This sequence joins TRBV28 and TRBJ2-4, with a weak D call TRBD2 (6 bases). Germline V gene sequence: CDR1 MDHEN, CDR2 SYDVKM. CDR3 length: 14 residues. The V and J ends lost 6 bases and 2 bases respectively, with 11 bases between them. CDR3 DNA: TGTGCCAGCAGGGAGGGTCAAACCAAAAACATTCAGTACTTC. Translating gives CASREGQTKNIQYF.

This chain connects TRBV10-3 to TRBJ1-4; weak D call: TRBD1 (6 bases). The CDR3 spans 15 residues. CDR1 and CDR2 from the germline V gene are ENHRY and SYGVKD. V was cut by 0 bases and J by 7 bases, with 12 bases left in between. This chain's CDR3 is CAISESLGAGEKLFF. CDR3 sequence (DNA): TGTGCCATCAGTGAGTCTTTGGGGGCAGGTGAAAAACTGTTTTTT.

The chain employs TRBV19 and TRBJ2-6; possibly TRBD1 for D (5 bases). CDR3 length: 14 residues. V shed 7 bases and J shed 2 bases, with 9 bases lying between them. The germline V gene has CDR1 LNHDA and CDR2 SQIVND (reference sequence). CDR3 in amino acids: CASTDIAGANVLTF. The CDR3 coding sequence is TGTGCCAGTACGGACATCGCTGGGGCCAACGTCCTGACTTTC.

The rearrangement links TRBV30 to TRBJ2-1; 9 bases are shared with TRBD2. V trimming: 3 bases; J trimming: 7 bases; junction bases outside the gene matches: 7. The V gene's germline CDR1 is GTSNPN and CDR2 SVGIG (reference sequence). The CDR3 is 14 residues long. The CDR3 region is CAWRAGGPRNEQFF. CDR3 coding DNA: TGTGCCTGGAGGGCGGGAGGGCCTAGGAATGAGCAGTTCTTC.

The rearrangement uses TRBV18 and TRBJ1-2; D is undetermined. Germline V CDR1 and CDR2: KGHSH, LQKENI. V was clipped by 2 bases and J by 3 bases, with 10 bases between them. The length of the CDR3 is 14 residues. The DNA of the CDR3 is TGTGCCAGCTCACCAAGGGCAGATTACTATGGCTACACCTTC. Amino acid sequence: CASSPRADYYGYTF.

This clone was observed a handful of times. The chain is built from TRBV19 and TRBJ1-5, with TRBD1 identical over 8 bases. The CDR3 covers 17 residues. Germline lookup yields CDR1 LNHDA and CDR2 SQIVND (reference sequence). V dropped 6 bases and J dropped 7; count of bases not matched to a gene: 17. The CDR3 DNA reads TGTGCCAGTAGAGGAGACAGGGGCGCCGGGAGGGGACAGCCCCAGCATTTT. Translation: CASRGDRGAGRGQPQHF.

This chain connects TRBV7-2 to TRBJ2-7; 10 positions match TRBD1. Germline values: CDR1 SGHTA, CDR2 FQGNSA. V lost 6 bases to trimming and J lost 2 bases; unmatched junction nucleotides: 10. The length of the CDR3 is 16 residues. The CDR3 DNA reads TGTGCCAGCAGTTCGTTCCTGGGGACAGGGGCCTACGAGCAGTACTTC. The encoded protein is CASSSFLGTGAYEQYF.

The chain joins TRBV27 to TRBJ2-7; 14 bases line up with TRBD2. CDR1 MNHEY and CDR2 SMNVEV come from the germline V gene (reference sequence). V lost 3 bases and J lost 7; bases outside the gene matches: 8. The CDR3 runs 16 residues. The CDR3 nucleotides are TGTGCCAGCAGTTTTCGGACTAGCGGGAGGCTGAGGGAGCAGTACTTC. It is translated as CASSFRTSGRLREQYF.

The sample holds many counts of this clone. The chain recombines TRBV28 with TRBJ1-5; possible D gene TRBD1, 5 bases. This CDR3 contains 14 residues. Germline values: CDR1 MDHEN, CDR2 SYDVKM. V gave up 10 bases and J gave up 1 base, with 14 bases separating them. CDR3 in amino acids: CAIDSVLSNQPQHF. In DNA, the CDR3 is TGTGCCATCGACAGCGTACTAAGCAATCAGCCCCAGCATTTT.

The chain has TRBV18 and TRBJ2-5; either TRBD1 or TRBD2 may fit D (6 bases each). CDR3 size: 14 residues. Trimming removed 2 bases from V and 2 bases from J, with 9 bases in between. From germline, CDR1 is KGHSH and CDR2 LQKENI. CDR3 DNA sequence: TGTGCCAGCTCACCAAGGGGGGTACAAGAGACCCAGTACTTC. Residues: CASSPRGVQETQYF.

The chain employs TRBV19 and TRBJ2-1; no clear D gene. The CDR3 spans 15 residues. Trimming removed 2 bases at V and 5 bases at J, with 13 bases between. Germline V gene data show CDR1 as LNHDA and CDR2 as SQIVND (reference sequence). The CDR3 here is CASSILSRTDNEQFF. In DNA form, the CDR3 reads TGTGCCAGTAGTATACTCTCTAGAACTGACAATGAGCAGTTCTTC.

This chain uses TRBV5-4 with TRBJ1-3; D is unclear. There are 16 residues in the CDR3. Trimming took off 4 bases at V and 1 base at J, with 15 bases between the two ends. Germline lookup yields CDR1 SGHNT and CDR2 YYREEE (reference sequence). This CDR3 is CASSPDLPISGNTIYF. The CDR3 DNA reads as TGTGCCAGCAGCCCGGACCTCCCGATTTCTGGAAACACCATATATTTT.

This clone was detected ten times or more. The chain has TRBV9 and TRBJ1-2; D may be TRBD1 (5 bases). Germline V gives CDR1 SGDLS, CDR2 YYNGEE. This CDR3 is 13 amino acids long. V lost 3 bases, J lost 7 bases, and 13 bases lay in between. CDR3 protein: CASSADKIGGYTF. CDR3 sequence (DNA): TGTGCCAGCAGCGCGGACAAGATAGGTGGCTACACCTTC.

J is TRBJ2-1 and V is TRBV11-2, with 12 positions matching TRBD2. Trimming cost V 4 bases and J 10 bases; bases outside gene matches: 8. CDR1 and CDR2 (germline): SGHAT, FQNNGV. The length of the CDR3 is 15 residues. The CDR3 region is CASSSSSGRAVEQFF. In DNA form, the CDR3 reads TGTGCCAGCAGCTCGTCTAGCGGGAGGGCCGTCGAGCAGTTCTTC.

The CDR3 is CASSSGTGWYQETQYF. The CDR3 DNA sequence: TGTGCCAGCAGCTCCGGGACAGGGTGGTACCAAGAGACCCAGTACTTC. The rearrangement uses TRBV7-2 and TRBJ2-5; 9 bases are a match to TRBD1. Germline V gene sequence: CDR1 SGHTA, CDR2 FQGNSA. After removal of 4 bases from V and 0 bases from J, the junction contained 6 bases not matched to a gene. CDR3 length: 16 amino acids.

The CDR3 DNA sequence: TGTGCCAGCAGCTTAAGCCCAGGGGAGACCCAGTACTTC. Encoded protein: CASSLSPGETQYF. The chain couples TRBV11-2 to TRBJ2-5, with a possible D match to TRBD1 (5 bases). CDR1 SGHAT and CDR2 FQNNGV come from the germline V gene. V was clipped by 2 bases and J by 5 bases, with 9 bases between them. This CDR3 is built from 13 residues.